This is a list of T cell receptor beta chains from one sample in a study of immune evolution from preneoplasia to lung adenocarcinoma. Only in-frame clones appear in the TCRdb table, and some are missing; sequencing was by immunoSEQ multiplex PCR. The sample gives fewer than 50,000 clones, around 85% of which show up once; around 4.6% is in the top ten. The sequencing input was FFPE invasive lung adenocarcinoma tissue. The receptors stem from a person aged 55 to 75 with lung adenocarcinoma. CDR3s include the opening cysteine and the closing phenylalanine or tryptophan. D genes are given only for firm matches. Clone size is given for some rows only: seen once, a few or many times, or a class if the clone is expanded.

clone_size,d_call,v_call,j_call,cdr3_nt,cdr3_aa
NA,NA,TRBV7-9,TRBJ2-1,TGTGCCAGCAGCAGCTCCGATATGCTAGGGTCCTACAATGAGCAGTTCTTC,CASSSSDMLGSYNEQFF
NA,NA,TRBV5-5,TRBJ1-1,TGTGCCAGCAGCTTGCGGGGTCGCGCTTTCTTT,CASSLRGRAFF
NA,NA,TRBV6-5,TRBJ2-1,TGTGCCAGCAGAAGACAGATGCACAATGAGCAGTTCTTC,CASRRQMHNEQFF
NA,TRBD2,TRBV27,TRBJ2-3,TGTGCCAGCAGTTTATCCCGGATAGCGGGAGAGTTAGATACGCAGTATTTT,CASSLSRIAGELDTQYF
NA,TRBD1,TRBV9,TRBJ2-2,TGTGCCAGCAGCGCCTCAATGGACAGGGGAGCCGGGGAGCTGTTTTTT,CASSASMDRGAGELFF
NA,NA,TRBV28,TRBJ1-1,TGTGCCAGCAGGAGTGGACGGAACACTGAAGCTTTCTTT,CASRSGRNTEAFF
NA,TRBD1,TRBV7-6,TRBJ2-3,TGTGCCAGCAGCTCCCGGGACAGGGATACGCAGTATTTT,CASSSRDRDTQYF
NA,NA,TRBV7-9,TRBJ2-3,TGTGCCAGCAGCATAAATAGCGGAGATACGCAGTATTTT,CASSINSGDTQYF
once,NA,TRBV29-1,TRBJ1-2,TGCAGCGTTGGTTTTCGGAATGGCTACACCTTC,CSVGFRNGYTF
NA,NA,TRBV5-1,TRBJ2-7,TGCGCCAGCAGCTTGGGAGGCTACGAGCAGTACTTC,CASSLGGYEQYF
NA,NA,TRBV7-6,TRBJ2-3,TGTGCCAGCAGCTTAGCGCTAGGCGGGATGACAGATACGCAGTATTTT,CASSLALGGMTDTQYF
NA,NA,TRBV7-6,TRBJ2-2,TGTGCCAGCAGCTTATCGGTGGGAGGAGACACCGGGGAGCTGTTTTTT,CASSLSVGGDTGELFF
few,TRBD1,TRBV28,TRBJ1-2,TGTGCCAGCAGGCCGCCAGGGGGGTTTGGCTATGGCTACACCTTC,CASRPPGGFGYGYTF
NA,NA,TRBV20-1,TRBJ1-2,TGCAGTCCATTGGGGGGGAGCGGCTACACCTTC,CSPLGGSGYTF
NA,NA,TRBV11-2,TRBJ2-1,TGTGCCAGCAGCCTGCCTACTAGCATCGGTGAGCAGTTCTTC,CASSLPTSIGEQFF
NA,NA,TRBV2,TRBJ2-3,TGTGCCAGCTTCCGGACGGAAGGAAGCACAGATACGCAGTATTTT,CASFRTEGSTDTQYF
NA,NA,TRBV7-9,TRBJ2-5,TGTGCCAGCAGCCCCAGGGCTGGGGAGACCCAGTACTTC,CASSPRAGETQYF
NA,NA,TRBV29-1,TRBJ2-3,TGCAGCGTTGAAGGGAGCGGACACACAGATACGCAGTATTTT,CSVEGSGHTDTQYF
medium-sized,TRBD2,TRBV10-1,TRBJ2-3,TGCGCCAGCAGTGAGTTAACCGGGACTAGCGGGAGACGTAACGCAGATACGCAGTATTTT,CASSELTGTSGRRNADTQYF
NA,NA,TRBV5-5,TRBJ1-1,TGTGCCAGCAGCCGATACCGACAGGCGGCGAACACTGAAGCTTTCTTT,CASSRYRQAANTEAFF
NA,NA,TRBV28,TRBJ2-2,TGTGCCAGCAGTGGCGGGTCGAACACCGGGGAGCTGTTTTTT,CASSGGSNTGELFF
NA,TRBD2,TRBV28,TRBJ2-1,TGTGCCAGCAGCCGGACTAGCGGGAGGAACAATGAGCAGTTCTTC,CASSRTSGRNNEQFF
NA,NA,TRBV27,TRBJ1-2,TGTGCCAGCAGTAGGGCAGCCTCCTATGGCTACACCTTC,CASSRAASYGYTF
NA,NA,TRBV11-3,TRBJ2-7,TGTGCCAGCAGTTTATACAGGAGCTCCTACGAGCAGTACTTC,CASSLYRSSYEQYF
NA,NA,TRBV15,TRBJ1-1,TGTGCCACCAGCTTTCAGGCGAACACTGAAGCTTTCTTT,CATSFQANTEAFF
NA,NA,TRBV5-6,TRBJ1-1,TGTGCCAGCAGCTTGGGCAGGAACACTGAAGCTTTCTTT,CASSLGRNTEAFF
NA,TRBD2,TRBV6-5,TRBJ2-7,TGTGCCAGCAGTTCAGCGGGAGGGGGGTCCTACGAGCAGTACTTC,CASSSAGGGSYEQYF
NA,NA,TRBV11-3,TRBJ1-2,TGTGCCAGCAGCTTAGGAGGGGTTTTAAGCTATGGCTACACCTTC,CASSLGGVLSYGYTF
NA,TRBD1,TRBV10-3,TRBJ2-2,TGTGCCATCAGGGGACAGGGGGTCCGGGAGCTGTTTTTT,CAIRGQGVRELFF
NA,NA,TRBV6-5,TRBJ2-3,TGTGCCAGCAGAACCTTTGGGGGGGATACGCAGTATTTT,CASRTFGGDTQYF
NA,NA,TRBV6-5,TRBJ2-5,TGTGCCAGCAGTTCCGGGACCCCGGGAGAGACCCAGTACTTC,CASSSGTPGETQYF
NA,TRBD1,TRBV5-1,TRBJ2-1,TGCGCCAGCAGCTTGGTTGGGACAGCAAACAATGAGCAGTTCTTC,CASSLVGTANNEQFF
NA,TRBD2,TRBV7-3,TRBJ2-1,TGTGCCAGCAGCGCCCCTAGCGGGGGGTACAATGAGCAGTTCTTC,CASSAPSGGYNEQFF
NA,NA,TRBV28,TRBJ2-1,TGTGCCACTACAACGGGGGTTGAGGATGAGCAGTTCTTC,CATTTGVEDEQFF
NA,TRBD1,TRBV14,TRBJ2-4,TGTGCCAGCAGCCAAGTTCCGGGGACAGGGGTGGTTCAGTACTTC,CASSQVPGTGVVQYF
NA,NA,TRBV9,TRBJ2-4,TGTGCCAGCAGCGTTGGGGGTGGGGTGAACATTCAGTACTTC,CASSVGGGVNIQYF
NA,TRBD1,TRBV6-5,TRBJ2-1,TGTGCCAGCAGACGCCGACAGGGGGCTTACAATGAGCAGTTCTTC,CASRRRQGAYNEQFF
NA,NA,TRBV7-2,TRBJ2-7,TGTGCCAGCAGCCGGTCTGGGGGGTCGGGGTACGAGCAGTACTTC,CASSRSGGSGYEQYF
NA,NA,TRBV11-3,TRBJ2-3,TGTGCCAGCAGCTTACGCGGGATTAGCACAGATACGCAGTATTTT,CASSLRGISTDTQYF
NA,TRBD1,TRBV7-2,TRBJ1-5,TGTGCCAGCAGCCCAAGGACAGGGGGGGATCAGCCCCAGCATTTT,CASSPRTGGDQPQHF
NA,NA,TRBV27,TRBJ1-3,TGTGCCAGCAGTTTATCGGGGTTGGGCAGAAACACCATATATTTT,CASSLSGLGRNTIYF
few,NA,TRBV29-1,TRBJ1-2,TGCAGCGTTGGGGGGGGAGAGCGTTATGGCTACACCTTC,CSVGGGERYGYTF
once,TRBD1,TRBV28,TRBJ1-2,TGTGCCAGCACCGGGACAGGCACTCACTTCAACTATGGCTACACCTTC,CASTGTGTHFNYGYTF
few,NA,TRBV6-5,TRBJ1-1,TGTGCCAGCCTTCAGTTAGGCGGACAGCCTGAAGCTTTCTTT,CASLQLGGQPEAFF
NA,NA,TRBV7-9,TRBJ2-5,TGTGCCAGCAGCTTATTCGAGGGTATACGGACCCAGTACTTC,CASSLFEGIRTQYF
NA,NA,TRBV19,TRBJ1-1,TGTGCCAGTAGTACCGGGACCCTCGGGGCTGAAGCTTTCTTT,CASSTGTLGAEAFF